This TCR beta chain stems from a study of cytomegalovirus exposure and HLA in healthy donors (dated by TCRdb to about 2017). Regarding the study in general: According to an earlier analysis of 587 of the donors, about 179 million T cells yielded 95 million to 140 million unique TCR beta sequences and 250 to 350 Gb of sequence data. A handful of DR-DQ haplotypes were handled as single units for association and clustering because linkage in the cohort was strong. The study aimed to test whether cataloging public T cell receptors could reveal signatures of past pathogen exposure. In a later genetic analysis, genome-wide SNP genotypes for about 55% of the roughly 670 donors were used, and that subset was treated as a discovery cohort. A later analysis re-examined previously published TCR beta repertoires from just over 650 donors and added high-resolution HLA genotyping to investigate patterns of TCR occurrence. About 310 gigabases of sequencing data and 70 million to 100 million unique TCR sequences were included in an early release covering roughly 600 HLA-typed donors. All discovery cohort repertoires had been generated on a single sequencing platform. An earlier analysis of approximately 630 of the donors applied high-throughput TCR beta sequencing to assess whether each TCR beta V gene segment acted as functional or pseudogenic. To predict cytomegalovirus infection status, the study combined high-throughput TCR immunosequencing, statistical association of individual TCRs with disease status, and machine learning. Rather than drawing on any new phenotypic data, the later analysis identified candidate immune exposures from TCR beta sequences and the way those sequences occurred across donors. The number of donors typed differed by locus, with roughly 620-630 for A, B, C, DRB1 and DQB1, around 500 for DQA1, 600 to 610 for DPA1, and under 490 for DPB1. On average, roughly 240,000 unique TCR beta nucleotide sequences were sequenced per donor among 350 to 400 genotyped donors of the cohort, with roughly 20% of those sequences being non-productive. Along with the approximately 670-subject first cohort, a separate validation cohort of over a hundred different subjects was used. The study used immunosequencing to profile the T cell repertoires of 670 or so subjects and linked those repertoires to cytomegalovirus serostatus. Donor age, sex, ethnicity and CMV serostatus were compiled alongside the repertoire data. Both class I and class II loci were covered by HLA typing, at four-digit resolution. The genetic ancestry cluster associated with self-reported Caucasian donors included about 81% of the 300 to 450 genotyped donors. General study outcomes and caveats: It was suggested by the authors that the approach could potentially be generalized to other disease states and immunological phenotypes. Linkage disequilibrium might explain the correlated functional status among segregating V segments, but an unknown experimental factor could not be excluded. Because some donors lacked HLA typing at each locus, the association tests relied only on the typed subset. A further reported finding was that TCR beta sequences accurately predicted the HLA-A and HLA-B alleles for most subjects in the first cohort. According to a later analysis, TCR association rates differed among HLA loci, with DRB1 alleles showing the most associated TCRs and HLA-C alleles showing the fewest. According to a later analysis, most CMV-associated TCR beta chains appeared to be HLA-restricted, and the HLA associations seemed to be driven largely by CMV exposure. Most TCR sequences were observed very rarely across donors, whereas some public TCRs were present in many individuals. A total of about 180 TCR beta chains were listed by the study as associated with cytomegalovirus. Presence/absence analyses assumed roughly uniform sequencing depth across donors, an assumption that may not hold. Immune exposure information for the cohort was limited to CMV serostatus. A few of the identified cytomegalovirus-associated TCR beta chains were confirmed in vitro to be specific for cytomegalovirus antigens. In a later genetic analysis, fewer N-insertions in productive TCRs were reported among donors in an Asian-associated ancestry cluster than the roughly 670-donor mean. V-gene and J-gene trimming of TCR beta chains was associated with a missense DCLRE1C variant in a later genetic analysis, and the association was replicated in an independent cohort. In this cohort, only TCR beta chains were sequenced, and detectable features were limited by the absence of alpha or paired-chain data. A group of highly shared sequence variants was considered likely to be a technical artifact of the sequencing pipeline. Cytomegalovirus status was reported to be diagnosed by the classifier with high specificity and sensitivity in both the original and validation cohorts. Assigning TCR associations to individual alleles was difficult when HLA alleles, especially DR and DQ, strongly co-occurred. According to a later analysis, parvovirus B19, influenza, CMV and Epstein-Barr virus appeared linked to several top co-occurrence clusters. In a later analysis, over 15,000 TCR beta sequences were associated with specific HLA alleles at a false discovery rate of 0.05. Because counts were too low, seventeen rarely observed V segments, including chromosome 9 orphons, were left out of the earlier analysis of roughly 600 of the donors. Some IMGT-functional V segments, including TRBV6-2 and TRBV6-3, could not be distinguished by the 87-base-pair reads and were therefore excluded. A later analysis found that HLA-associated TCR beta chains were more clonally expanded and had lower generation probabilities than equally common non-associated chains. An earlier analysis of approximately 540 of the donors showed that most TCR beta V segments appeared in productive rearrangements either about 87% or about 30% of the time, which broadly matched IMGT annotations.

Library creation used the immunoSEQ multiplex PCR assay. The multiplex PCR relied on a mix of 60 forward primers for TCR Vbeta segments and 13 reverse primers for TCR Jbeta segments. The CDR3 region of rearranged TCR beta genes was amplified from genomic DNA by a multiplex PCR assay. On the Illumina HiSeq System, the amplified TCR beta libraries were sequenced as 87-base-pair reads. The study's own analysis went as follows. A later analysis tallied 75 million to 95 million unique TCR beta chains across the approximately 670 repertoires, and around 10 million of those chains were shared by two or more donors. Raw reads were error-corrected and collapsed into unique sequences by a nearest-neighbor algorithm in which closely related sequences were merged to remove PCR and sequencing errors. CDR3 sequences were aligned to IMGT reference sequences to assign V, D and J gene segments. For a sequence to be retained, a match of at least six nucleotides to both a V gene segment and a J gene segment was required. Rearrangements were classified as productive when the CDR3 lacked stop codons and remained in frame with V and J, and all other rearrangements were classified as non-productive. Following IMGT convention, CDR3 was defined as the stretch from the second conserved V-encoded cysteine to the conserved J-encoded phenylalanine. In an earlier analysis of roughly 610 of the donors, sequences lacking an unambiguous match to a single V gene segment were excluded. In an earlier analysis of approximately 590 of the donors, a V segment was called functional when productive rearrangements were above 56.7%, and segregating when the standard deviation between donors exceeded 5%. A statistical classification framework was built for diagnosing cytomegalovirus status from the catalog of TCR beta chain sequences. V and J gene assignment, in a later analysis, came from comparing TCR nucleotide sequences with IMGT/GENE-DB human TR gene sequences. In a later analysis, CDR3 sequences and most-parsimonious VDJ recombination scenarios were assigned using the TCRdist pipeline. In a later analysis, every TCR beta chain was defined by the combination of its CDR3 amino acid sequence and its V-gene family, and reads without a unique V-gene family were dropped. A later analysis removed several hundred highly shared, low-generation-probability nucleotide sequences to deal with suspected cross-contamination and a sequencing artifact. In a later analysis, a clonal expansion index for each public chain was calculated from normalized within-repertoire ranks of inferred template counts. In a later analysis, generation probabilities were computed with a VDJ recombination model fitted to out-of-frame rearrangements, and the resulting probabilities were checked against IGoR. A later analysis scored TCR-TCR, TCR-HLA and TCR-CMV co-occurrence with hypergeometric tests, applying a repertoire-size bias correction to TCR pairs. False discovery rates were estimated in a later analysis by permuting HLA or CMV assignments 20 times. In a later analysis, co-occurring TCRs were grouped using DBSCAN, and TCRdist sequence similarity was added for clustering within HLA-allele-positive subsets. Repertoires with fewer than 30,000 or more than 120,000 public chains, plus five repertoires with anomalous nucleotide sharing, were excluded from co-occurrence clustering. Here the immuneACCESS table is served through TCRdb, limited to in-frame sequences with V and J called. Missing clones are a known gap in these copies; in checked studies unresolved V genes cover under half, and the rest lacks a known reason. That table gives V, J and clone size, and the DNA gave D and trimming. The table for this sample lists 100,000 or so clones; approximately 70% of them were counted only once. The top ten clones comprise 11% of the sample.

The cohort was made up of 500 to 800 healthy bone marrow donors. Cohort members were all nominally healthy when sampled, although unrecorded immune exposures were likely present. The donor was CMV seropositive and was included in the group of 250 to 300 seropositive cohort members. Each donor provided a peripheral blood sample, and peripheral blood mononuclear cells were used for TCR beta sequencing. The Qiagen DNeasy Blood Extraction Kit was used to extract genomic DNA from the blood cell samples. For this clone: The antigen it binds to is not known. No qualities accompany the bases; no much larger clone lies one base away.

V and J lose 0 bases and 6 bases, and a span of 21 bases separates them. Looking up the germline V gene yields CDR1 ENHRY and CDR2 SYGVKD. The CDR3 measures 18 amino acids from cysteine to phenylalanine. The read is trimmed to its CDR3 DNA, 54 bases read in frame from base 1. This TCR derives from a man in his forties in good health and CMV-seropositive. The sample was PBMCs. The V and J genes are TRBV10-3 and TRBJ2-1; the D gene is perhaps TRBD2, from 5 matching bases. The CDR3 has the sequence CAISESRASRLGINEQFF. The bases are TGTGCCATCAGTGAGTCGAGGGCTAGCCGCCTCGGGATCAATGAGCAGTTCTTC.